This T cell receptor beta chain was captured in a study of tissue T cells after allogeneic stem cell transplantation. Study findings and constraints: The patient cohort was small and clinically heterogeneous, with limited sampling depth. Which tissue TCRs were alloreactive or antigen-specific was not determined. Some clones might be persisting host cells.

The ends were cut back, 4 bases at V and 0 bases at J, with 9 bases in the middle. The length of the CDR3 is 13 residues. Germline CDR1 SQVTM, CDR2 ANQGSEA. On this clone itself: Its antigen is unknown.

Assay used: immunoSEQ multiplex PCR; TCRdb lists only in-frame clones, some missing. The data show over 4,500 clones, over 60% seen once. The TCR originated in a female donor over 55 with lung cancer. Sequenced material: tissue from the colon, taken at autopsy. The V and J genes are TRBV29-1 and TRBJ1-2, with D unclear. The CDR3 DNA sequence: TGCAGCGTTGGTACTCGTTCTAACTATGGCTACACCTTC. It translates to CSVGTRSNYGYTF.